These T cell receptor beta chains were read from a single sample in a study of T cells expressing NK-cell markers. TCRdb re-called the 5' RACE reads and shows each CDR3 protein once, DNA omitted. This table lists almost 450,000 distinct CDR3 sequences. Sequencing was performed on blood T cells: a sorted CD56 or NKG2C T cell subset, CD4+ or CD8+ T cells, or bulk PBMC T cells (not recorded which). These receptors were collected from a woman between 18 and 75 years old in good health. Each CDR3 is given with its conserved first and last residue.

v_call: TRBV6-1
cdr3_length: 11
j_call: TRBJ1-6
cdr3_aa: CASTEGPLRRF

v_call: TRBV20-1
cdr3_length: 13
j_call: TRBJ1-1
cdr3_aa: CSARDGGATEAFF

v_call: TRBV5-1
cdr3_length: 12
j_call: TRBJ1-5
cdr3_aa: CASSFINQPQHF

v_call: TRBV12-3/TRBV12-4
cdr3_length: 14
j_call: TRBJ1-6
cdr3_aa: CASSIQGWISPLHF

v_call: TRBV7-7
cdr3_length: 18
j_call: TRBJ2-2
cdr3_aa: CASSLYISGPTNTGELFF

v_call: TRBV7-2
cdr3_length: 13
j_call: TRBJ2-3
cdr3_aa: CASRPGHPDTQYF

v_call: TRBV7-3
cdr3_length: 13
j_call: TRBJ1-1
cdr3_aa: CASSRQVNTEAFF

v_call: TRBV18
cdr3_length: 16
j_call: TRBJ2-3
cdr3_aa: CASSPPPGQGADTQYF

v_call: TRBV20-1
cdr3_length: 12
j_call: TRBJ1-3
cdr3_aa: CSARQGGNTIYF

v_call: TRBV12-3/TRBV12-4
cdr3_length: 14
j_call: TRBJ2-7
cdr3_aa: CASSSGGDAYEQYF

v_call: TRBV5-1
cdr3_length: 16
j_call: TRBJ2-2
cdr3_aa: CASSLVGGKNTGELFF

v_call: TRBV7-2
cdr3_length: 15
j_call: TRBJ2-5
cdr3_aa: CASSSPERLEETQYF

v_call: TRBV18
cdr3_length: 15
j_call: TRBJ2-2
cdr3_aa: CASSPQVRNTGELFF

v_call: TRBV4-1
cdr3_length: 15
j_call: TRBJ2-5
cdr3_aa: CASRSSGGDKETQYF

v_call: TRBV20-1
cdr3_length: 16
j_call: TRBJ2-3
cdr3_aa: CSALTPQGIHPDTQYF

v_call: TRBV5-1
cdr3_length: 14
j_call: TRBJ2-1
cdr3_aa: CASSLAVAVALQFF

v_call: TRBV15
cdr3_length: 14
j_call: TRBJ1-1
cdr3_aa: CATSPQQGVLEAFF

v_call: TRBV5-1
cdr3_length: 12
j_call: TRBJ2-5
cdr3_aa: CASSLEGETQYF

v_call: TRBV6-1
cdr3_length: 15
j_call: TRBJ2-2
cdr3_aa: CASSRDSMNTGELFF

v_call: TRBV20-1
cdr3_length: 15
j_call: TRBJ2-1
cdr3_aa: CSARASGLATHEQFF

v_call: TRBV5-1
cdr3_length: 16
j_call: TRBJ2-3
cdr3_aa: CASSIPVAEITDTQYF

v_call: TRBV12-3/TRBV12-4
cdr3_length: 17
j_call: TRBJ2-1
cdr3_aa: CASSFGLAGLSYNEQFF

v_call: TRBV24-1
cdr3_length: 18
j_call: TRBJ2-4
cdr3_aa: CATSQNPTGGQPKNIQYF

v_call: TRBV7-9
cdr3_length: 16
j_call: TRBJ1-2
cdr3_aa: CASSSNEGSSNYGYTF

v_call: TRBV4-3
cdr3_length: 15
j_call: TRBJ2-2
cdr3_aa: CASSQLGGGTGELFF

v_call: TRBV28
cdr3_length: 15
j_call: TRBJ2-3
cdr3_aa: CASSLTSGRPDTQYF

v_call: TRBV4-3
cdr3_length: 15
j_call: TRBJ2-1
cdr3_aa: CASSQDPGLADEQFF

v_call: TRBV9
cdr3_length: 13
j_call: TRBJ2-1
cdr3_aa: CASSPPAYNEQFF

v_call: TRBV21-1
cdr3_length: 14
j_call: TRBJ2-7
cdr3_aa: CASTLGLTGYEQYF

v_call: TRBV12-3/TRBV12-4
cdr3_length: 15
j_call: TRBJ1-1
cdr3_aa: CASRPGTLEHTEAFF

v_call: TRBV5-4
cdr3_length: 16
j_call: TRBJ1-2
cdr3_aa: CASSLPRASPNYGYTF

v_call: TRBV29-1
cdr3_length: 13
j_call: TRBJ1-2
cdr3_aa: CSVAGQGSYGYTF

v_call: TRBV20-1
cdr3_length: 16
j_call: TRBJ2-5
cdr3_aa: CSARGGTSGSQETQYF

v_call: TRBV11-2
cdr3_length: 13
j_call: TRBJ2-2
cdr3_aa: CASSFEPTGELFF

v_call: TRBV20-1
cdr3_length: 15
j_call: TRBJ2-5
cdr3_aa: CSARDQIVDGKTQYF

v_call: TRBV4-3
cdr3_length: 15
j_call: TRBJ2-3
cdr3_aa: CASSQVAGVADTQYF

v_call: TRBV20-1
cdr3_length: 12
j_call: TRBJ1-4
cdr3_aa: CSARDRDEKLFF

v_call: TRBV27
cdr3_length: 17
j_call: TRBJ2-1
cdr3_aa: CASTRGRRLGSYNEQFF

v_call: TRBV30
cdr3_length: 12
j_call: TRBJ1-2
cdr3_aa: CAWSVLGDGYTF

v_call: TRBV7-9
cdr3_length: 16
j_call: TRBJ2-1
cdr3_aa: CASKASGTSMIGEQFF

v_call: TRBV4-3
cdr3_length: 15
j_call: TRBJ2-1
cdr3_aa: CASSPLAGGQYEQFF

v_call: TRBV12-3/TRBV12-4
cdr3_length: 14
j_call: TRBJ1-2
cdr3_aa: CASRAAGGSYGYTF

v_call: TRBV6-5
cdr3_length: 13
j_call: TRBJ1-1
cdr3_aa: CASSSHRGTEAFF

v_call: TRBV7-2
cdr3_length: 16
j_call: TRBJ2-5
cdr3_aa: CASSQGGGGNQETQYF

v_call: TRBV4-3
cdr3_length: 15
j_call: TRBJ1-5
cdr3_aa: CASSQDRRTDQPQHF

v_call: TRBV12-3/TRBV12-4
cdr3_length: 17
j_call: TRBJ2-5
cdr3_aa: CASSFSLGQGRGETQYF

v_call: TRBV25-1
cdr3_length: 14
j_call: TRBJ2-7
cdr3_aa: CASSALGSSYEQYF

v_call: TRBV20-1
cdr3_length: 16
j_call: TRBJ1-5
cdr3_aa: CSARDPRTGTNQPQHF